Reported below is one T cell receptor (beta chain). Germline V gene data show CDR1 as ENHRY and CDR2 as SYGVKD. The CDR3 runs to 15 residues. The trim removed 4 bases at V and 6 bases at J, leaving 9 bases unmatched. The data derive from a study of blood T cell repertoires in COVID-19. Across the whole study: Samples of COVID-19 (acute and convalescent) were obtained from the United States, Italy and Spain. PBMCs, B-cell-depleted T cells, or T cells were the source of the cDNA or gDNA that made up the material.

As handled by the study authors: Estimated nucleated cell counts came from reference gene primer amplification. The method was immunoSEQ multiplex PCR; TCRdb's version includes in-frame clones alone and lacks a portion of them. V and J calls and clone size are given by that table; D and trimming were obtained from the DNA. The data show a few hundred thousand clones, around 85% seen once. The chain is built from TRBV10-3 and TRBJ1-5; 7 positions match TRBD1. The receptor's source is a man between 60 and 75 years old with acute or convalescent COVID-19. The material sequenced was peripheral blood. CDR3 amino acids: CAISVEQGGIQPQHF. CDR3 coding DNA: TGTGCCATCAGTGTGGAGCAGGGGGGCATTCAGCCCCAGCATTTT.